This TCR beta chain was sequenced for a study of response to subunit inactivated influenza vaccine (dated by TCRdb to the late 2010s). Regarding the complete study: Deep quantitative T cell receptor repertoire profiling was used in the study to track responses to a trivalent subunit inactivated influenza vaccine.

Receptor libraries were prepared by RT-PCR. The instrument given in TCRdb is Illumina HiSeq 2500. Using fastp trimming at Q25 and MiXCR clonotype assembly, TCRdb reanalyzed the public sequencing data and kept in-frame beta chains. Entries are consolidated by CDR3 protein sequence, retaining the most common genes and DNA. In all, the sample holds approximately 730,000 distinct CDR3 sequences, and approximately 15% of those were seen once. Clones ranked in the top ten supply less than 7% of the sample. The CDR3 covers 14 residues, taking in both the cysteine and the phenylalanine. This entry keeps only the CDR3 DNA: 42 bases, framed from base 1. Looking up the germline V gene yields CDR1 LGHNA and CDR2 YNFKEQ. Trimming takes 0 bases from V and 3 bases from J, and the germline ends sit 6 bases apart. Here is what the overall study found, with its caveats: According to the authors, only a limited number of new T cells may be recruited by each seasonal influenza vaccination.

Concerning this clonotype itself: There is no known antigen for this receptor. No much larger clone is present one base from it, and per-base qualities are unavailable.

The TCR sequence derives from a man aged 45-65 years who received an inactivated influenza vaccine. Donor details come from another sample of the same person, matched by shared clones. The chain is made from TRBV4-2 and TRBJ2-1, with the D gene uncertain. The sequenced sample was PBMCs from blood, obtained less than 15 days before vaccination. The bases are TGTGCCAGCAGCCAAGATCTCCTCTACAATGAGCAGTTCTTC. Translation gives CASSQDLLYNEQFF.